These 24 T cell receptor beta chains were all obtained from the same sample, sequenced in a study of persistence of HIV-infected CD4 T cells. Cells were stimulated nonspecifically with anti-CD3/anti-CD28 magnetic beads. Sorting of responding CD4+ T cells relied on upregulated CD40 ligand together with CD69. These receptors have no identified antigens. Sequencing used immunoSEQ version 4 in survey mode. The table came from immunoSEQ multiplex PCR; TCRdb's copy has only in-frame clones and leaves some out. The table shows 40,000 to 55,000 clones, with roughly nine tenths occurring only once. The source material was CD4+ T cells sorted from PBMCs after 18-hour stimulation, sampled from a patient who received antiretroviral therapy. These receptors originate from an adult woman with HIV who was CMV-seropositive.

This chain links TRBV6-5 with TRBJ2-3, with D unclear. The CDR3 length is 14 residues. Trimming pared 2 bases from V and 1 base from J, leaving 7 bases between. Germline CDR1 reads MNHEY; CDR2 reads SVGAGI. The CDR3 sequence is CASSYEGRTDTQYF. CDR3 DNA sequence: TGTGCCAGCAGTTACGAAGGACGCACAGATACGCAGTATTTT.

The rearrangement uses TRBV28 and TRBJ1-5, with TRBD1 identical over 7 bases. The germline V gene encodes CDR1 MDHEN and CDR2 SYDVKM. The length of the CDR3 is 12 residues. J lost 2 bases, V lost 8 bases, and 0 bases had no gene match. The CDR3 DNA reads TGTGCCAGCCAGGGGGGCAATCAGCCCCAGCATTTT. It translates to CASQGGNQPQHF.

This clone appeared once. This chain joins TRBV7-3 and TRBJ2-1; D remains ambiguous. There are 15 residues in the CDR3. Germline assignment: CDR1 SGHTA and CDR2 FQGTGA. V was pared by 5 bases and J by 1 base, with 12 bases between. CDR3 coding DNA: TGTGCCAGCAGCCCCGACCAGCAGTCCTACAATGAGCAGTTCTTC. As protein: CASSPDQQSYNEQFF.

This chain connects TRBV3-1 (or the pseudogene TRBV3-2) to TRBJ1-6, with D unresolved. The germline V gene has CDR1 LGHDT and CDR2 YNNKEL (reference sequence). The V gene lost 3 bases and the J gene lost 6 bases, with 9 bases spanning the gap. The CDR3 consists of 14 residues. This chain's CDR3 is CASSHWEGNSPLHF. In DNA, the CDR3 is TGTGCCAGCAGCCATTGGGAGGGTAATTCACCCCTCCACTTT.

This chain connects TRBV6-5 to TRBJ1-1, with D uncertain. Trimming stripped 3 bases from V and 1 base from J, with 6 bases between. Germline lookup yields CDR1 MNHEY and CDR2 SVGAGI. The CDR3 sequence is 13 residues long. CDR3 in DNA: TGTGCCAGCAGTTATACACGGAACACTGAAGCTTTCTTT. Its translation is CASSYTRNTEAFF.

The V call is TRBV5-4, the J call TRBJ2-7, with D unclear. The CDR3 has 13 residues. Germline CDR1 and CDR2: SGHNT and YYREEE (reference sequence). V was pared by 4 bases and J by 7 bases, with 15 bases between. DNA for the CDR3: TGTGCCAGCAGCCGAGAGAGGTCCGGGGAGCAGTACTTC. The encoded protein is CASSRERSGEQYF.

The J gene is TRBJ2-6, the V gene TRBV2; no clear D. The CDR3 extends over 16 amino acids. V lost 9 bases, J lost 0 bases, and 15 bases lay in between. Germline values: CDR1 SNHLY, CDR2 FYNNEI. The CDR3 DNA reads TGTGCCAGGACTTCCGGACGGAGCTCTGGGGCCAACGTCCTGACTTTC. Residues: CARTSGRSSGANVLTF. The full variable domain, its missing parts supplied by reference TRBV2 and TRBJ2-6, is EPEVTQTPSHQVTQMGQEVILRCVPISNHLYFYWYRQILGQKVEFLVSFYNNEISEKSEIFDDQFSVERPDGSNFTLKIRSTKLEDSAMYFCARTSGRSSGANVLTFGAGSRLTVL.

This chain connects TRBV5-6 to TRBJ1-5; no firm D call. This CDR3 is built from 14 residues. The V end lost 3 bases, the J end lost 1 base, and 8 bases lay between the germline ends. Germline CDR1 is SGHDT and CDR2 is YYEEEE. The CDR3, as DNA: TGTGCCAGCAGCTCCTTTGGGAGCAATCAGCCCCAGCATTTT. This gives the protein CASSSFGSNQPQHF.

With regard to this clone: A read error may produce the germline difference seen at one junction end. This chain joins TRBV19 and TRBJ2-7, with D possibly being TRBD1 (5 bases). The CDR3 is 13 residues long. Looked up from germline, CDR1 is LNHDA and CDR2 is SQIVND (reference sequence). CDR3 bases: TGTGCCAGTAGTCTAGAGGTCAGGGACGAGCAGTACTTC. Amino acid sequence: CASSLEVRDEQYF.

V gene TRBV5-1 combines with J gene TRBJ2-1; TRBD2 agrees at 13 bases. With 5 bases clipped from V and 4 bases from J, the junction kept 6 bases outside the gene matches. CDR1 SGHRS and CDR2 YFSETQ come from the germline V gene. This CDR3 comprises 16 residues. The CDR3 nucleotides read TGCGCCAGCAGATTGACTAGCGGGGGGATTTACAATGAGCAGTTCTTC. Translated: CASRLTSGGIYNEQFF.

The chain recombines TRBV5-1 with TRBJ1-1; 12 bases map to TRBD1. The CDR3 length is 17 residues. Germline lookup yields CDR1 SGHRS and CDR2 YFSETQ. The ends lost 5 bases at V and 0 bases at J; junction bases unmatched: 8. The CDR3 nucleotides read TGCGCCAGCAGGGAACGGGACAGGGGGCGTGTGAACACTGAAGCTTTCTTT. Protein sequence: CASRERDRGRVNTEAFF.

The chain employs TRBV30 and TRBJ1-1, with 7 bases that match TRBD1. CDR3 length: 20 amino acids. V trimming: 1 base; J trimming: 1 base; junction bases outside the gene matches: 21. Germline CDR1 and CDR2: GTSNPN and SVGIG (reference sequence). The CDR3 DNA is TGTGCCTGGAGTGCACAGGGGCGCGGGTGGCCTGGGTCCGAGAACACTGAAGCTTTCTTT. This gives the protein CAWSAQGRGWPGSENTEAFF.

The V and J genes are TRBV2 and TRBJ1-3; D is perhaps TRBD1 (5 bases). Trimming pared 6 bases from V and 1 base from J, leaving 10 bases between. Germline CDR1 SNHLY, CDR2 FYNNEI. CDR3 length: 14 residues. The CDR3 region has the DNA TGTGCCAGCAGGGGGCGAGGGTCTGGAAACACCATATATTTT. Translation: CASRGRGSGNTIYF.

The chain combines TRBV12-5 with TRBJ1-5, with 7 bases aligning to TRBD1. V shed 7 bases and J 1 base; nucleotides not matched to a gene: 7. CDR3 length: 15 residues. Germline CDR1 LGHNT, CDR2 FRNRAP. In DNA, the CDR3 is TGTGCTAGTGCCCAGGGGGGGTTGAGCAATCAGCCCCAGCATTTT. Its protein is CASAQGGLSNQPQHF.

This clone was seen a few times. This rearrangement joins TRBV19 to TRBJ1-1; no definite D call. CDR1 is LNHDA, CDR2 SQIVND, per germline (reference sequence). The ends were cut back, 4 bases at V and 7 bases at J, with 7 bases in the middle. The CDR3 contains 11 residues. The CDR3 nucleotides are TGTGCCAGTAGTAGGGCAGATGAAGCTTTCTTT. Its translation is CASSRADEAFF.

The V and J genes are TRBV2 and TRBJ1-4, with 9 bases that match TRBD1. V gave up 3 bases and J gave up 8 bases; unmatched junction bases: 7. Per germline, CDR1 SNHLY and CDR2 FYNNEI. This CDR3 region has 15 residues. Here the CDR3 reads CASSEGTGGKEKLFF. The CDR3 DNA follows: TGTGCCAGCAGTGAGGGTACAGGGGGCAAGGAAAAACTGTTTTTT.

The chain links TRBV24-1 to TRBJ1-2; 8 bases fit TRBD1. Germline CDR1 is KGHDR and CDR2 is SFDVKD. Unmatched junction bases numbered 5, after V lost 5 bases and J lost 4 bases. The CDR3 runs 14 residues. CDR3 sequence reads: CATSGGDRTYGYTF. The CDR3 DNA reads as TGTGCCACCAGTGGGGGGGACAGGACCTATGGCTACACCTTC.

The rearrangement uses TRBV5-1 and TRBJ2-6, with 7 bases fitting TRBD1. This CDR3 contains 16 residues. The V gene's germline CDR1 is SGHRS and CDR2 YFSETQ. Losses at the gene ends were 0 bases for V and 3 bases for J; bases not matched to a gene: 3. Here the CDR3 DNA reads TGCGCCAGCAGCTTGGAAGGGGGCAATGGGGCCAACGTCCTGACTTTC. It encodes CASSLEGGNGANVLTF.

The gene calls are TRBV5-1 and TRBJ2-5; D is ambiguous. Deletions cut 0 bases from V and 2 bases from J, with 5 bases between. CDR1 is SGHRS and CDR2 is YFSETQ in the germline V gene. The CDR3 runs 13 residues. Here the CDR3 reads CASSLVGQETQYF. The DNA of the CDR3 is TGCGCCAGCAGCTTGGTCGGTCAAGAGACCCAGTACTTC.

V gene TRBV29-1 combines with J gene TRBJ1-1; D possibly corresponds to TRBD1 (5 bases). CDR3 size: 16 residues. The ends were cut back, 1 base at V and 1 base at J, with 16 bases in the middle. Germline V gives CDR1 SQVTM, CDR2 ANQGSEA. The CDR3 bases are TGCAGCGTTGAAGGGAGGGGTGCGGGAAAGAACACTGAAGCTTTCTTT. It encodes CSVEGRGAGKNTEAFF. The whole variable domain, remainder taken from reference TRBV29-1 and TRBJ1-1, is SAVISQKPSRDICQRGTSLTIQCQVDSQVTMMFWYRQQPGQSLTLIATANQGSEATYESGFVIDKFPISRPNLTFSTLTVSNMSPEDSSIYLCSVEGRGAGKNTEAFFGQGTRLTVV.

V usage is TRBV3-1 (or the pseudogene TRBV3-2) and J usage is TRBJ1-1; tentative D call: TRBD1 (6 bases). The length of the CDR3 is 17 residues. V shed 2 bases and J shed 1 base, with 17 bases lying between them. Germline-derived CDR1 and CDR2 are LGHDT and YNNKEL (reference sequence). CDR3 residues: CASSQRMGAQGNTEAFF. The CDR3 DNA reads TGTGCCAGCAGCCAAAGGATGGGAGCACAGGGGAACACTGAAGCTTTCTTT.

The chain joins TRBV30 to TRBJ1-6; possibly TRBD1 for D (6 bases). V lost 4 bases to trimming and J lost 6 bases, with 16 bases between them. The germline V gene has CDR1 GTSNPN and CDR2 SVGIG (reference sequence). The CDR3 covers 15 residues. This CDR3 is CAWTRNRQANSPLHF. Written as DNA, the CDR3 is TGTGCCTGGACCCGAAACAGACAGGCTAATTCACCCCTCCACTTT.

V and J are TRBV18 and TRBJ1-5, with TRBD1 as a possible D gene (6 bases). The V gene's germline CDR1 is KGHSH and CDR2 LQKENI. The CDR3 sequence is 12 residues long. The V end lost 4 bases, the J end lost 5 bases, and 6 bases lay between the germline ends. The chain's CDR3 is CASSQGDQPQHF. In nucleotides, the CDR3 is TGTGCCAGCTCACAGGGGGATCAGCCCCAGCATTTT.

The DNA of the CDR3 is TGCAGCGCGACAGGGGGCCCCACTGAAGCTTTCTTT. Translated, it gives CSATGGPTEAFF. J is TRBJ1-1 and V is TRBV29-1; TRBD1 matches 10 bases. Germline CDR1 is SQVTM and CDR2 is ANQGSEA. This CDR3 has 12 amino acids. J gave up 4 bases and V 7 bases, and 3 bases lay outside the gene matches. The entire variable domain, with the rest obtained from reference TRBV29-1 and TRBJ1-1, is as follows: SAVISQKPSRDICQRGTSLTIQCQVDSQVTMMFWYRQQPGQSLTLIATANQGSEATYESGFVIDKFPISRPNLTFSTLTVSNMSPEDSSIYLCSATGGPTEAFFGQGTRLTVV.